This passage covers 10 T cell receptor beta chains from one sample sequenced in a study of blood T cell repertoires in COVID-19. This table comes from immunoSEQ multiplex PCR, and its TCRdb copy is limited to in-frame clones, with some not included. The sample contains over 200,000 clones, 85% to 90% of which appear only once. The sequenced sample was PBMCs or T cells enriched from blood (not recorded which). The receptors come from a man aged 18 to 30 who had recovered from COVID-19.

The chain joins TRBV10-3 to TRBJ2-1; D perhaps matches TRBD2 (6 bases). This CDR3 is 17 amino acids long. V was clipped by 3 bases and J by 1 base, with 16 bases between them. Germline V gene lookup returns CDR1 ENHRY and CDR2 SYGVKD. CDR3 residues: CAISDPGEQLSYNEQFF. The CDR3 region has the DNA TGTGCCATCAGTGACCCGGGGGAGCAATTGTCCTACAATGAGCAGTTCTTC.

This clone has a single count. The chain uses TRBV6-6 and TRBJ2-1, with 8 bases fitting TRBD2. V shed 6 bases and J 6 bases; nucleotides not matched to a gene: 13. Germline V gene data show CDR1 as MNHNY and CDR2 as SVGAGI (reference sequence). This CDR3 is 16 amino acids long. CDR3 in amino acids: CASSRSLAGNRNEQFF. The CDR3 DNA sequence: TGTGCCAGCAGCCGATCGCTAGCGGGCAACCGCAATGAGCAGTTCTTC.

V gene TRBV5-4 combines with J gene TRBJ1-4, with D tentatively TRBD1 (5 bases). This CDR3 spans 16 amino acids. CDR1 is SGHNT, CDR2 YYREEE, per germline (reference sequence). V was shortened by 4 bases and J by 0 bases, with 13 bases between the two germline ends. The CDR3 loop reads CASSPGTYATNEKLFF. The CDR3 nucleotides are TGTGCCAGCAGCCCGGGGACTTATGCAACTAATGAAAAACTGTTTTTT. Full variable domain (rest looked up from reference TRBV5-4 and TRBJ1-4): ETGVTQSPTHLIKTRGQQVTLRCSSQSGHNTVSWYQQALGQGPQFIFQYYREEENGRGNFPPRFSGLQFPNYSSELNVNALELDDSALYLCASSPGTYATNEKLFFGSGTQLSVL.

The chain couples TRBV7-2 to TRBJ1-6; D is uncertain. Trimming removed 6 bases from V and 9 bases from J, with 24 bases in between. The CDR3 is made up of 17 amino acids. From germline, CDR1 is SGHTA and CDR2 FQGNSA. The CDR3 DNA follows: TGTGCCAGCAGTTACTACCGGGGTGTTCTGGGTGTTTCACCCCTCCACTTT. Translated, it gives CASSYYRGVLGVSPLHF.

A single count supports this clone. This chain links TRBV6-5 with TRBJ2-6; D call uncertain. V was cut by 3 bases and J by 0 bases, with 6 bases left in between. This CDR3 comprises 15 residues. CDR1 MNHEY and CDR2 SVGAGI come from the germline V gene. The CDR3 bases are TGTGCCAGCAGTTATAGGAGCTCTGGGGCCAACGTCCTGACTTTC. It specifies CASSYRSSGANVLTF.

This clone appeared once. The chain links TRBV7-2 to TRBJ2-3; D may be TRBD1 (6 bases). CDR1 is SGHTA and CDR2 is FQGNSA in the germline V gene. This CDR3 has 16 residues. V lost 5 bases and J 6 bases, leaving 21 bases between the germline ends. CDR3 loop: CASSPSPGRGVDTQYF. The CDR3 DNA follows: TGTGCCAGCAGCCCCAGCCCAGGCAGGGGTGTGGATACGCAGTATTTT.

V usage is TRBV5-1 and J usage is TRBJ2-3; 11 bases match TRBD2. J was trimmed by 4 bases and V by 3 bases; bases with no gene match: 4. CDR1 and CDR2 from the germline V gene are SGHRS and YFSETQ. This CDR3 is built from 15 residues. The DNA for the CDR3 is TGCGCCAGCAGCTCCCCGGGACTAGCGGCAGATACGCAGTATTTT. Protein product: CASSSPGLAADTQYF.

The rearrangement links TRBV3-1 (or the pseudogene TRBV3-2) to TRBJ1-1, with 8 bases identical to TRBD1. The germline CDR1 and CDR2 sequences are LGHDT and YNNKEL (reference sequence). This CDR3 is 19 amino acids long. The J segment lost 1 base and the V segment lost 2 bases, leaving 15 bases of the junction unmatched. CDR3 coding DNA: TGTGCCAGCAGCCAACGGCCCCGAATTGGGACAGGACAGAACACTGAAGCTTTCTTT. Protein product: CASSQRPRIGTGQNTEAFF.

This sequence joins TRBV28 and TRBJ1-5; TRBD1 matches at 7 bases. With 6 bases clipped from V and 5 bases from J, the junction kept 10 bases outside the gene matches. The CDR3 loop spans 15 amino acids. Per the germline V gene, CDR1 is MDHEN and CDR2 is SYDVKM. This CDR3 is CASSSRDSSYQPQHF. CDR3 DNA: TGTGCCAGCAGCTCCCGGGACAGCTCCTATCAGCCCCAGCATTTT.

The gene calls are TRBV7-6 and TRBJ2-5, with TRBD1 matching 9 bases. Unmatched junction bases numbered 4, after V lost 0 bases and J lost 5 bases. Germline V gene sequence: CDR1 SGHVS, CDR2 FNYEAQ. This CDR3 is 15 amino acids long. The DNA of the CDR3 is TGTGCCAGCAGCTTAGCGGGGACAGGGAAGGAGACCCAGTACTTC. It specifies CASSLAGTGKETQYF.